These T cell receptor beta chains were read from a single sample in a study of blood T cell repertoires in COVID-19. The assay was immunoSEQ multiplex PCR, and TCRdb's table has in-frame clones only and misses some. The sample shows 30,000 to 45,000 clones, about nine tenths of them seen only once. Material: peripheral blood. These TCRs come from a human donor in a cohort sampled during active COVID-19. CDR3s include the opening cysteine and the closing phenylalanine or tryptophan. Fields, in order: V gene, clone size, J gene, D gene, CDR3 length, CDR3 DNA, CDR3 protein. The D gene is left open where the match is weak. A clone size is listed for some rows: how often the clone was seen (once, few, many), or a class if it is expanded.

V gene: TRBV19
clone size: NA
J gene: TRBJ2-5
D gene: TRBD2
CDR3 length: 17
CDR3 DNA: TGTGCCACTTCTTTGGGGACTAGCGGGGTTGCGAGGGAGACCCAGTACTTC
CDR3 protein: CATSLGTSGVARETQYF

V gene: TRBV6-5
clone size: NA
J gene: TRBJ2-7
D gene: NA
CDR3 length: 16
CDR3 DNA: TGTGCCAGCAGTTACACGGAGGTGAGCACCTTCTACGAGCAGTACTTC
CDR3 protein: CASSYTEVSTFYEQYF

V gene: TRBV5-1
clone size: few
J gene: TRBJ1-6
D gene: NA
CDR3 length: 15
CDR3 DNA: TGCGCCAGCAGCGACGAGGGAACATTGGGTTCACCCCTCCACTTT
CDR3 protein: CASSDEGTLGSPLHF

V gene: TRBV6-5
clone size: few
J gene: TRBJ1-5
D gene: NA
CDR3 length: 15
CDR3 DNA: TGTGCCAGCAGCGTCCTGCCGGGAGGCAATCAGCCCCAGCATTTT
CDR3 protein: CASSVLPGGNQPQHF

V gene: TRBV5-6
clone size: few
J gene: TRBJ1-5
D gene: NA
CDR3 length: 13
CDR3 DNA: TGTGCCAGCAGCTTGAGGGAGGGTCAGCCCCAGCATTTT
CDR3 protein: CASSLREGQPQHF

V gene: TRBV5-1
clone size: once
J gene: TRBJ2-5
D gene: NA
CDR3 length: 15
CDR3 DNA: TGCGCCAGCAGCTTGAGACCGGGAGACACAGAGACCCAGTACTTC
CDR3 protein: CASSLRPGDTETQYF

V gene: TRBV18
clone size: NA
J gene: TRBJ2-6
D gene: TRBD1
CDR3 length: 18
CDR3 DNA: TGTGCCAGCTCACCACCGGGACAGTACCTCTCTGGGGCCAACGTCCTGACTTTC
CDR3 protein: CASSPPGQYLSGANVLTF

V gene: TRBV4-2
clone size: few
J gene: TRBJ2-1
D gene: TRBD2
CDR3 length: 15
CDR3 DNA: TGTGCCAGCAGCCAAGTGGAGGCTAGCGGGAATGAGCAGTTCTTC
CDR3 protein: CASSQVEASGNEQFF

V gene: TRBV15
clone size: NA
J gene: TRBJ2-3
D gene: NA
CDR3 length: 15
CDR3 DNA: TGTGCCACCAGCAGGCAAGGGGGAAGCACAGATACGCAGTATTTT
CDR3 protein: CATSRQGGSTDTQYF

V gene: TRBV5-1
clone size: once
J gene: TRBJ1-3
D gene: TRBD1
CDR3 length: 17
CDR3 DNA: TGCGCCAGCAGCCCGCGGGACAGCCCTTACTCTGGAAACACCATATATTTT
CDR3 protein: CASSPRDSPYSGNTIYF

V gene: TRBV6-2/TRBV6-3
clone size: NA
J gene: TRBJ1-2
D gene: TRBD1
CDR3 length: 14
CDR3 DNA: TGTGCCAGCAGTTACCAAGGACAGGGTCGTGGCTACACCTTC
CDR3 protein: CASSYQGQGRGYTF

V gene: TRBV4-3
clone size: NA
J gene: TRBJ2-1
D gene: TRBD2
CDR3 length: 17
CDR3 DNA: TGCGCCAGCAGCCAAGATACTACTAGCGGGAGGGCTGGTGAGCAGTTCTTC
CDR3 protein: CASSQDTTSGRAGEQFF

V gene: TRBV30
clone size: once
J gene: TRBJ2-7
D gene: TRBD1
CDR3 length: 13
CDR3 DNA: TGTGCCTGCACGACAGGGAGCTCCTACGAGCAGTACTTC
CDR3 protein: CACTTGSSYEQYF

V gene: TRBV19
clone size: NA
J gene: TRBJ1-2
D gene: NA
CDR3 length: 16
CDR3 DNA: TGTGCCAGTAGTATCGGGGAGGGCAGGCGCTCCTATGGCTACACCTTC
CDR3 protein: CASSIGEGRRSYGYTF

V gene: TRBV30
clone size: NA
J gene: TRBJ2-3
D gene: TRBD1
CDR3 length: 16
CDR3 DNA: TGTGCCTGGAGGGTATGGGACAGGCGTGTGGCAGATACGCAGTATTTT
CDR3 protein: CAWRVWDRRVADTQYF

V gene: TRBV3-1/TRBV3-2
clone size: NA
J gene: TRBJ2-5
D gene: TRBD1
CDR3 length: 13
CDR3 DNA: TGTGCCAGCAGACGCACAGGGGGAGAGACCCAGTACTTC
CDR3 protein: CASRRTGGETQYF

V gene: TRBV28
clone size: NA
J gene: TRBJ1-2
D gene: NA
CDR3 length: 12
CDR3 DNA: TGTGCCAGCACTCGAGAGAGCGATGGCTACACCTTC
CDR3 protein: CASTRESDGYTF

V gene: TRBV4-1
clone size: NA
J gene: TRBJ1-2
D gene: NA
CDR3 length: 13
CDR3 DNA: TGCGCCAGCAGCCACGACGGGTACGTTGGCTACACCTTC
CDR3 protein: CASSHDGYVGYTF

V gene: TRBV6-6
clone size: NA
J gene: TRBJ2-7
D gene: NA
CDR3 length: 13
CDR3 DNA: TGTGCCAGCAGTCTTACGGGGAAGTACGAGCAGTACTTC
CDR3 protein: CASSLTGKYEQYF

V gene: TRBV19
clone size: NA
J gene: TRBJ1-6
D gene: TRBD1
CDR3 length: 14
CDR3 DNA: TGTGCCAGTAGTGTACAGGGGGGGAATTCACCCCTCCACTTT
CDR3 protein: CASSVQGGNSPLHF

V gene: TRBV23-1
clone size: NA
J gene: TRBJ2-7
D gene: TRBD1
CDR3 length: 15
CDR3 DNA: TGCGCCAGCAGTCAATCGGGACAGGACTCCTACGAGCAGTACTTC
CDR3 protein: CASSQSGQDSYEQYF

V gene: TRBV15
clone size: NA
J gene: TRBJ2-1
D gene: TRBD2
CDR3 length: 15
CDR3 DNA: TGTGCCACCACGAGCGGGAGGGCCATGTACAATGAGCAGTTCTTC
CDR3 protein: CATTSGRAMYNEQFF

V gene: TRBV5-1
clone size: NA
J gene: TRBJ2-7
D gene: NA
CDR3 length: 12
CDR3 DNA: TGCGCCAGCAGCTTGGGGGGAGAGCAGCAGTACTTC
CDR3 protein: CASSLGGEQQYF

V gene: TRBV28
clone size: NA
J gene: TRBJ1-2
D gene: TRBD1
CDR3 length: 14
CDR3 DNA: TGTGCCAGCAGTCCCCTCGGGACAGCGTATGGCTACACCTTC
CDR3 protein: CASSPLGTAYGYTF

V gene: TRBV5-1
clone size: NA
J gene: TRBJ2-7
D gene: TRBD1
CDR3 length: 15
CDR3 DNA: TGCGCCAGCAGCTTGGGCGGGACAGGGGTCTACGAGCAGTACTTC
CDR3 protein: CASSLGGTGVYEQYF

V gene: TRBV27
clone size: NA
J gene: TRBJ2-4
D gene: NA
CDR3 length: 14
CDR3 DNA: TGTGCCAGCAGTAAAACAGGGGCCAAAAACATTCAGTACTTC
CDR3 protein: CASSKTGAKNIQYF

V gene: TRBV30
clone size: NA
J gene: TRBJ2-7
D gene: NA
CDR3 length: 11
CDR3 DNA: TGTGCCTGGAGGGACAGCTACGAGCAGTACTTC
CDR3 protein: CAWRDSYEQYF

V gene: TRBV12-5
clone size: NA
J gene: TRBJ2-3
D gene: TRBD2
CDR3 length: 23
CDR3 DNA: TGTGCTAGTGGTTCGGACGCCCTCCACCCTGGCCCTAGCGGTTTCCCTAGCACAGATACGCAGTATTTT
CDR3 protein: CASGSDALHPGPSGFPSTDTQYF

V gene: TRBV21-1
clone size: NA
J gene: TRBJ2-2
D gene: NA
CDR3 length: 15
CDR3 DNA: TGTGCCAGCAGCAAAGGACAGGGGGTTTGCGGGGAGCTGTTTTTT
CDR3 protein: CASSKGQGVCGELFF

V gene: TRBV11-2
clone size: NA
J gene: TRBJ2-7
D gene: NA
CDR3 length: 15
CDR3 DNA: TGTGCCAGCAGCTTAGATCTCCTGGACAGTTACGAGCAGTACTTC
CDR3 protein: CASSLDLLDSYEQYF

V gene: TRBV7-2
clone size: NA
J gene: TRBJ1-1
D gene: NA
CDR3 length: 13
CDR3 DNA: TGTGCCAGCAGCTCCGACAGACACACTGAAGCTTTCTTT
CDR3 protein: CASSSDRHTEAFF

V gene: TRBV11-2
clone size: NA
J gene: TRBJ2-7
D gene: TRBD1
CDR3 length: 17
CDR3 DNA: TGTGCCAGCAGCTCCCCGATCTTGACAGGGGGCGCGGAGGAGCAGTACTTC
CDR3 protein: CASSSPILTGGAEEQYF

V gene: TRBV5-1
clone size: once
J gene: TRBJ2-2
D gene: TRBD2
CDR3 length: 17
CDR3 DNA: TGCGCCAGCAGCCCTCGGGCTAGCGGGAGGAGCACCGGGGAGCTGTTTTTT
CDR3 protein: CASSPRASGRSTGELFF

V gene: TRBV28
clone size: NA
J gene: TRBJ1-5
D gene: NA
CDR3 length: 13
CDR3 DNA: TGTGCCAGCAGTTTACAGATCAATCAGCCCCAGCATTTT
CDR3 protein: CASSLQINQPQHF

V gene: TRBV6-5
clone size: NA
J gene: TRBJ2-5
D gene: TRBD2
CDR3 length: 15
CDR3 DNA: TGTGCCAGCGGCTACCTGGGGGGGGACCAAGAGACCCAGTACTTC
CDR3 protein: CASGYLGGDQETQYF

V gene: TRBV11-2
clone size: NA
J gene: TRBJ2-3
D gene: NA
CDR3 length: 15
CDR3 DNA: TGTGCCAGCAGCCCGAGAGGTAGCGGCCCAGATACGCAGTATTTT
CDR3 protein: CASSPRGSGPDTQYF

V gene: TRBV2
clone size: NA
J gene: TRBJ1-3
D gene: NA
CDR3 length: 13
CDR3 DNA: TGTGCCAGCAGTGAATGGACACGAAACACCATATATTTT
CDR3 protein: CASSEWTRNTIYF

V gene: TRBV27
clone size: NA
J gene: TRBJ2-3
D gene: NA
CDR3 length: 13
CDR3 DNA: TGTGCCAGCAGCCGGGGTGTCACAGATACGCAGTATTTT
CDR3 protein: CASSRGVTDTQYF

V gene: TRBV9
clone size: NA
J gene: TRBJ2-6
D gene: TRBD1
CDR3 length: 18
CDR3 DNA: TGTGCCAGCAGCGCCGGGACAGTTTTAGACTCTGGGGCCAACGTCCTGACTTTC
CDR3 protein: CASSAGTVLDSGANVLTF

V gene: TRBV5-1
clone size: once
J gene: TRBJ1-3
D gene: TRBD1
CDR3 length: 15
CDR3 DNA: TGCGCCAGCAGCGACTACAGGGGCTCCGGAAACACCATATATTTT
CDR3 protein: CASSDYRGSGNTIYF

V gene: TRBV9
clone size: few
J gene: TRBJ2-2
D gene: NA
CDR3 length: 15
CDR3 DNA: TGTGCCAGCAGCGTAGGGACAGCGGCCACCGGGGAGCTGTTTTTT
CDR3 protein: CASSVGTAATGELFF

V gene: TRBV27
clone size: NA
J gene: TRBJ1-2
D gene: TRBD1
CDR3 length: 17
CDR3 DNA: TGTGCCAGCAAAAGAGACTCCGGGCCGACAGGGATCCTCGGCTACACCTTC
CDR3 protein: CASKRDSGPTGILGYTF

V gene: TRBV6-5
clone size: NA
J gene: TRBJ2-3
D gene: NA
CDR3 length: 15
CDR3 DNA: TGTGCCAGCACCCGCGTCGGCGGGGCCACAGATACGCAGTATTTT
CDR3 protein: CASTRVGGATDTQYF

V gene: TRBV6-2/TRBV6-3
clone size: NA
J gene: TRBJ2-3
D gene: TRBD1
CDR3 length: 16
CDR3 DNA: TGTGCCAGCAGTTACCACGACAGGGAATCGTCAGATACGCAGTATTTT
CDR3 protein: CASSYHDRESSDTQYF

V gene: TRBV7-2
clone size: NA
J gene: TRBJ2-7
D gene: TRBD2
CDR3 length: 13
CDR3 DNA: TGTGCCAGCAGCTTCACTAGCGTCGGCGAGCAGTACTTC
CDR3 protein: CASSFTSVGEQYF

V gene: TRBV4-1
clone size: NA
J gene: TRBJ1-1
D gene: NA
CDR3 length: 15
CDR3 DNA: TGCGCCAGCAGCCCCCCGGGGCAGGCGGGGACTGAAGCTTTCTTT
CDR3 protein: CASSPPGQAGTEAFF

V gene: TRBV25-1
clone size: NA
J gene: TRBJ1-1
D gene: TRBD1
CDR3 length: 15
CDR3 DNA: TGTGCCAGCAGTGGTCGACAGGGACGAGGAACTGAAGCTTTCTTT
CDR3 protein: CASSGRQGRGTEAFF

V gene: TRBV15
clone size: NA
J gene: TRBJ2-2
D gene: NA
CDR3 length: 13
CDR3 DNA: TGTGCCACCAGCAGTGGAGGGTCCGGGGAGCTGTTTTTT
CDR3 protein: CATSSGGSGELFF

V gene: TRBV5-1
clone size: NA
J gene: TRBJ2-3
D gene: NA
CDR3 length: 15
CDR3 DNA: TGCGCCAGCAGCCCGGTCGGGGAGGTTGGAGATACGCAGTATTTT
CDR3 protein: CASSPVGEVGDTQYF

V gene: TRBV5-6
clone size: once
J gene: TRBJ1-1
D gene: NA
CDR3 length: 14
CDR3 DNA: TGTGCCAGCAGCTTTGGGTCCGGGGACACTGAAGCTTTCTTT
CDR3 protein: CASSFGSGDTEAFF

V gene: TRBV4-3
clone size: NA
J gene: TRBJ1-1
D gene: NA
CDR3 length: 13
CDR3 DNA: TGCGCCAGCAGCGGACAGCCTAACACTGAAGCTTTCTTT
CDR3 protein: CASSGQPNTEAFF

V gene: TRBV28
clone size: NA
J gene: TRBJ2-3
D gene: NA
CDR3 length: 15
CDR3 DNA: TGTGCCAGCACGGGGGCACAGGGGCGCACAGATACGCAGTATTTT
CDR3 protein: CASTGAQGRTDTQYF

V gene: TRBV6-2/TRBV6-3
clone size: NA
J gene: TRBJ2-1
D gene: TRBD2
CDR3 length: 16
CDR3 DNA: TGTGCCAGCAGTTACGGGGGACTAGCTGATCCAAATGAGCAGTTCTTC
CDR3 protein: CASSYGGLADPNEQFF

V gene: TRBV30
clone size: NA
J gene: TRBJ1-4
D gene: TRBD1
CDR3 length: 15
CDR3 DNA: TGTGCCTGGAGCAAAGGGACAGGGGCCGGTGAAAAACTGTTTTTT
CDR3 protein: CAWSKGTGAGEKLFF

V gene: TRBV30
clone size: once
J gene: TRBJ2-5
D gene: TRBD1
CDR3 length: 14
CDR3 DNA: TGTGCCTGGGATAGCAGGGGGCCCCAAGAGACCCAGTACTTC
CDR3 protein: CAWDSRGPQETQYF

V gene: TRBV7-8
clone size: once
J gene: TRBJ2-7
D gene: NA
CDR3 length: 17
CDR3 DNA: TGTGCCAGCAGCCTTACCTCTGACAGGCGAGGATCCTACGAGCAGTACTTC
CDR3 protein: CASSLTSDRRGSYEQYF

V gene: TRBV10-3
clone size: NA
J gene: TRBJ2-7
D gene: TRBD1
CDR3 length: 14
CDR3 DNA: TGTGCCATCAGGCCGGGACAGGGGGCCGACGAGCAGTACTTC
CDR3 protein: CAIRPGQGADEQYF

V gene: TRBV10-3
clone size: NA
J gene: TRBJ2-7
D gene: TRBD1
CDR3 length: 15
CDR3 DNA: TGTGCCATCAGGGGCCATGGACAGGGTCACTACGAGCAGTACTTC
CDR3 protein: CAIRGHGQGHYEQYF